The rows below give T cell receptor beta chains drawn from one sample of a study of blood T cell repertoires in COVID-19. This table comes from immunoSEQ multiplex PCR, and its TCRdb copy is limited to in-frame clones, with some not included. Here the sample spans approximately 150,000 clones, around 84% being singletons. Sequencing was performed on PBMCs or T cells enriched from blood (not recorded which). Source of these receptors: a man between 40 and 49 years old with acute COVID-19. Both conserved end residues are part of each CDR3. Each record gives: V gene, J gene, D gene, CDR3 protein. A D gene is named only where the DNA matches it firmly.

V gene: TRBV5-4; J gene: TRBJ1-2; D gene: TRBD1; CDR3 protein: CASSLGWDRGKFYGYTF
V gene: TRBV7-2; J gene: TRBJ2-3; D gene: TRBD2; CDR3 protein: CASSAYLLAGLLTDTQYF
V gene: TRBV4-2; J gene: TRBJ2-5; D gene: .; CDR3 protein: CASSPNTRGVQETQYF
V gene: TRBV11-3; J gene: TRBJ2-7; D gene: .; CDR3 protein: CASSSPGSGKQYF
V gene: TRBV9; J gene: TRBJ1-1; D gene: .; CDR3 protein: CASSPGSGGQAGMNTEAFF
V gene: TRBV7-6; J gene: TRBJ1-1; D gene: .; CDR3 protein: CASSLARGASTEAFF
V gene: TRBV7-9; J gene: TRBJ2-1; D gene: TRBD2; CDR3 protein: CASSPPGLADNEQFF
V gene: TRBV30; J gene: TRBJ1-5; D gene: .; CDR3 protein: CAWSTDSNQPQHF
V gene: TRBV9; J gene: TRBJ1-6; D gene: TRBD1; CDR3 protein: CASSVATGGSSPLHF
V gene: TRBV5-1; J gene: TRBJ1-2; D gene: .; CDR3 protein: CASSPDTNYGYTF
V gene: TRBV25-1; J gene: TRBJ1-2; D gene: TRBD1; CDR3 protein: CASSEIGAGGQGYTF
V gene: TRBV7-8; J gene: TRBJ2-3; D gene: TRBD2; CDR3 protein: CASSWTAGAGDTQYF
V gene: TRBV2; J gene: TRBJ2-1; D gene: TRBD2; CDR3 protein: CASSERVAGGKKNEQFF
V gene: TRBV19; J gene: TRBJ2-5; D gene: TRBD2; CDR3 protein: CASSSPGLATTQYF
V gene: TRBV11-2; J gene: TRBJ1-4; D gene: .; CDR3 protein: CASSLVGGGGGKLFF
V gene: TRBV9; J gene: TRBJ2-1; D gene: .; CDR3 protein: CASSVEPGPSYNEQFF
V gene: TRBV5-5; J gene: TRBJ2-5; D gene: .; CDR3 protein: CASSFGEETQYF
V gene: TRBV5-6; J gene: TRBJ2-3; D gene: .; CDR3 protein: CASSLWPPPTDTQYF
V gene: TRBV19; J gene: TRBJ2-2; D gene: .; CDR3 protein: CASSITGGFNTGELFF
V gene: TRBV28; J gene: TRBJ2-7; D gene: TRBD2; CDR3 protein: CASSSRLAGGTDEQYF
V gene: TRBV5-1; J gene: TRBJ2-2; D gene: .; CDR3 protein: CASSLALGIGELFF
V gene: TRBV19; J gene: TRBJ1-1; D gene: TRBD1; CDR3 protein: CASSIILGQGYSGAFF
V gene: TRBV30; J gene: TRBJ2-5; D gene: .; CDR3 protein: CAWRGPQGTSHPQYF
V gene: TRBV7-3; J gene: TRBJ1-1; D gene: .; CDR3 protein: CASSLTESTEAFF
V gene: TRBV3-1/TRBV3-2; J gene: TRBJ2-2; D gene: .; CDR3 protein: CASSPRRYTGELFF
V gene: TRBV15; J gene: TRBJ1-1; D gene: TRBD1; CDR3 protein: CATSTLQGAEAFF
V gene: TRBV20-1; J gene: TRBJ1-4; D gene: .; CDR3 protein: CSASYGATNEKLFF
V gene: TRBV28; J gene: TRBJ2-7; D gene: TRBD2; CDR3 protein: CASSLGLAGGTLRRQYF
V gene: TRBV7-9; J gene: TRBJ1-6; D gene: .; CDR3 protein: CASSYRDISQSPLHF
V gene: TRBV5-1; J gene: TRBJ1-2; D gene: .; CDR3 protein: CASSSQGWGYTF
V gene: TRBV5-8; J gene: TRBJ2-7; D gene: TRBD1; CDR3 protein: CASSFGGQGYEQYF
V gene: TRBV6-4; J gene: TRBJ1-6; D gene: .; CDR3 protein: CASSEGANSPLHF
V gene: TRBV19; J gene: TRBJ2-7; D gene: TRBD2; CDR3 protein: CASSAGTSGAYEQYF
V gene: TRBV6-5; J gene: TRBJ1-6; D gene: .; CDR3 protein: CASSYPPDSGSPLHF
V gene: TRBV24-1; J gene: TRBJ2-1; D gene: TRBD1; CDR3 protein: CATSESGTGNNEQFF
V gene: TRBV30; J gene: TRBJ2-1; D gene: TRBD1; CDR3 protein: CAWSVLPDRGSYNEQFF
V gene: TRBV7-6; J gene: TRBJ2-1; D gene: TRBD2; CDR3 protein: CASSLLLPGLGMSNEQFF